The 29 T cell receptor beta chains presented below share a single source sample, sequenced in a study of shared clonotypes between healthy human individuals. Assay used: immunoSEQ multiplex PCR; TCRdb lists only in-frame clones, some missing. The data show some 500,000 clones, 95% to 96% seen once. Sequenced material: naive CD4+ T cells sorted from blood. Subset specified: CD45RA+ positively selected. The origin of the receptors is a woman aged 30 to 39 in good health.

The chain employs TRBV29-1 and TRBJ1-2; TRBD1 matches at 7 bases. The CDR3 is made up of 14 amino acids. Trimming at V came to 7 bases and at J to 2 bases, leaving 10 bases not matched to a gene. The germline gives CDR1 SQVTM, CDR2 ANQGSEA. CDR3 amino acids: CSATGQAMNYGYTF. The DNA for the CDR3 is TGCAGCGCGACTGGACAGGCGATGAACTATGGCTACACCTTC.

This clone was observed a single time. The chain employs TRBV5-1 and TRBJ2-3; TRBD2 matches at 9 bases. CDR3 size: 16 residues. Germline CDR1 is SGHRS and CDR2 is YFSETQ. V gave up 3 bases and J gave up 2 bases; unmatched junction bases: 7. CDR3 DNA: TGCGCCAGCAGCTACGTGACTAGCGGAACCACAGATACGCAGTATTTT. This codes for CASSYVTSGTTDTQYF.

This clone showed up just once. The chain has TRBV25-1 and TRBJ1-4; D is perhaps TRBD1 (5 bases). The CDR3 spans 15 residues. Trimming cost V 6 bases and J 8 bases, with 19 bases left between them. Germline CDR1 reads MGHDK; CDR2 reads SYGVNS. As DNA, the CDR3 is TGTGCCAGCAGCGCGGCTTTGGGGGTGGGAGAAAAACTGTTTTTT. Amino acids: CASSAALGVGEKLFF.

CDR3 DNA: TGTGCCAGCAGTTTTAGCGGACTACGCACAGATACGCAGTATTTT. This gives the protein CASSFSGLRTDTQYF. The rearrangement uses TRBV28 and TRBJ2-3; a weak D match, TRBD2 (6 bases). Trimming removed 3 bases at V and 1 base at J, with 11 bases between. CDR3 size: 15 residues. The germline gives CDR1 MDHEN, CDR2 SYDVKM.

The genes are TRBV5-1 and TRBJ2-5; D assignment may be TRBD1 or TRBD2 (6 bases each). The CDR3 length is 15 residues. CDR1 is SGHRS and CDR2 is YFSETQ in the germline V gene. V was cut by 4 bases and J by 3 bases, with 16 bases left in between. This CDR3 reads CASSPRGAGEETQYF. The CDR3, as DNA: TGCGCCAGCAGCCCGAGGGGGGCAGGGGAAGAGACCCAGTACTTC.

In regard to this clone: The sample has other DNA sequences that encode this CDR3 too. The chain links TRBV28 to TRBJ2-7; 14 bases agree with TRBD2. Unmatched junction bases numbered 5, after V lost 3 bases and J lost 4 bases. The CDR3 runs to 16 residues. Germline V gene sequence: CDR1 MDHEN, CDR2 SYDVKM. The CDR3 coding sequence is TGTGCCAGCAGTTTGTCCGGGACTAGCGGGAGTTACGAGCAGTACTTC. As protein: CASSLSGTSGSYEQYF.

The V and J genes are TRBV25-1 and TRBJ1-3; 7 positions agree with TRBD1. V shed 5 bases, J shed 0 bases, and the junction held 4 bases outside the gene matches. Germline values: CDR1 MGHDK, CDR2 SYGVNS. This CDR3 is 15 amino acids long. The CDR3 loop is CASSKTGSSGNTIYF. The CDR3 region has the DNA TGTGCCAGCAGTAAGACAGGGAGCTCTGGAAACACCATATATTTT.

V and J are TRBV1 and TRBJ1-1; the table's TRBD1 call for D was not verified on the DNA. TRBV1 is recorded as a pseudogene. This CDR3 has 11 residues. This CDR3 reads CTSSQVRWAFF. The CDR3 region has the DNA TGCACCAGCAGCCAAGTCAGGTGGGCTTTCTTT.

This chain joins TRBV2 and TRBJ1-5; TRBD1 aligns across 8 bases. The germline CDR1 and CDR2 sequences are SNHLY and FYNNEI. This CDR3 is 14 amino acids long. V shed 3 bases and J 6 bases; nucleotides not matched to a gene: 4. Here the CDR3 DNA reads TGTGCCAGCAGTGACGACAGGGGCGGTCAGCCCCAGCATTTT. Amino acids: CASSDDRGGQPQHF. Variable domain in full (rest from reference TRBV2 and TRBJ1-5): EPEVTQTPSHQVTQMGQEVILRCVPISNHLYFYWYRQILGQKVEFLVSFYNNEISEKSEIFDDQFSVERPDGSNFTLKIRSTKLEDSAMYFCASSDDRGGQPQHFGDGTRLSIL.

This rearrangement joins TRBV14 to TRBJ2-2; D remains ambiguous. The germline V gene encodes CDR1 SGHDN and CDR2 FVKESK. V was pared by 0 bases and J by 4 bases, with 6 bases between. CDR3 length equals 14 residues. The DNA for the CDR3 is TGTGCCAGCAGCCAAGACTGGACCACCGGGGAGCTGTTTTTT. Amino acids: CASSQDWTTGELFF.

This chain joins TRBV6-6 and TRBJ2-3, with D unclear. The V gene lost 4 bases and the J gene lost 6 bases, with 8 bases spanning the gap. The CDR3 contains 12 residues. Germline V CDR1 and CDR2: MNHNY, SVGAGI (reference sequence). The CDR3, as DNA: TGTGCCAGCAGTTTACTCGGGGATACGCAGTATTTT. Its protein is CASSLLGDTQYF.

The DNA of the CDR3 is TGTGCCAGCAGCTTACGGCGACAGTCGCGCGGCTATGGCTACACCTTC. It specifies CASSLRRQSRGYGYTF. The genes are TRBV11-2 and TRBJ1-2, with D perhaps matching TRBD1 (5 bases). V lost 2 bases and J lost 4, with 17 bases in between. The CDR3 covers 16 residues. The germline V gene encodes CDR1 SGHAT and CDR2 FQNNGV. Full variable domain (remainder filled in from reference TRBV11-2 and TRBJ1-2): EAGVAQSPRYKIIEKRQSVAFWCNPISGHATLYWYQQILGQGPKLLIQFQNNGVVDDSQLPKDRFSAERLKGVDSTLKIQPAKLEDSAVYLCASSLRRQSRGYGYTFGSGTRLTVV.

CDR3 amino acids: CASSSPSQETQYF. The CDR3 DNA reads as TGCGCCAGCAGCTCTCCGAGCCAAGAGACCCAGTACTTC. This rearrangement joins TRBV5-1 to TRBJ2-5; D gene ambiguous. Germline loops: CDR1 SGHRS, CDR2 YFSETQ. This CDR3 spans 13 amino acids. Trimming left V 3 bases short and J 1 base short, with 7 bases between.

The V and J genes are TRBV23-1 and TRBJ1-2, with D maybe TRBD1 (6 bases). TRBV23-1 is designated an ORF whose function remains uncertain. Trimming took 7 bases from V and 4 from J, leaving 16 bases between them. The CDR3 has 14 amino acids. CDR3 protein: CASNGGQHPYGYTF. The CDR3 bases are TGCGCCAGCAACGGGGGGCAACACCCCTATGGCTACACCTTC.

This sequence joins TRBV28 and TRBJ2-1; unclear D gene. V dropped 6 bases and J dropped 15 bases, with 21 bases sitting between them. The CDR3 contains 13 residues. Germline CDR1 is MDHEN and CDR2 is SYDVKM. CDR3 residues: CASSPWASKALFF. The CDR3 coding sequence is TGTGCCAGCAGCCCCTGGGCCTCCAAGGCGCTGTTCTTC.

This chain connects TRBV7-9 to TRBJ2-3, with a tentative D call TRBD2 (5 bases). The germline V gene encodes CDR1 SEHNR and CDR2 FQNEAQ (reference sequence). This CDR3 is 16 amino acids long. Trimming shortened V by 3 bases and J by 0 bases, and 13 bases separated the two germline ends. Here the CDR3 DNA reads TGTGCCAGCAGCTTCGAGGGAAGCCGGAGCACAGATACGCAGTATTTT. This encodes CASSFEGSRSTDTQYF.

The chain couples TRBV7-9 to TRBJ2-1; no definite D call. V lost 4 bases to trimming and J lost 5 bases, with 15 bases between them. CDR3 size: 15 residues. Looked up from germline, CDR1 is SEHNR and CDR2 is FQNEAQ (reference sequence). This chain's CDR3 is CASSSLGTGHNEQFF. CDR3 DNA sequence: TGTGCCAGCAGCTCCCTGGGTACCGGGCACAATGAGCAGTTCTTC.

The chain employs TRBV28 and TRBJ1-5, with D hard to call. The V end was cut by 3 bases, the J end by 7 bases, with 19 bases between. CDR1 and CDR2 from the germline V gene are MDHEN and SYDVKM. CDR3 length: 16 residues. CDR3 sequence reads: CASSFQGPTDSQPQHF. DNA for the CDR3: TGTGCCAGCAGTTTCCAAGGTCCCACTGATAGCCAGCCCCAGCATTTT.

This chain uses TRBV28 with TRBJ1-2; D may be TRBD1 (5 bases). The CDR3 is 13 residues long. CDR1 MDHEN and CDR2 SYDVKM come from the germline V gene. V was trimmed by 4 bases and J by 0 bases, leaving 6 bases between them. The CDR3 DNA sequence: TGTGCCAGCAGTTCGACAGCTAACTATGGCTACACCTTC. This gives the protein CASSSTANYGYTF.

The chain has TRBV10-1 and TRBJ2-1, with 12 bases matching TRBD2. Germline V gene data show CDR1 as WNHNN and CDR2 as SYGVQD (reference sequence). J was trimmed by 0 bases and V by 6 bases; bases with no gene match: 9. The CDR3 covers 18 residues. DNA for the CDR3: TGCGCCAGCAGGGTACTAGCGGGAGGCCGCTCCTCCTACAATGAGCAGTTCTTC. This codes for CASRVLAGGRSSYNEQFF.

V usage is TRBV5-1 and J usage is TRBJ1-2; D not certain. The CDR3 length is 14 residues. Between the trimmed V and J ends, which lost 0 bases and 0 bases, there was a span of 6 bases. Per germline, CDR1 SGHRS and CDR2 YFSETQ. CDR3 nucleotide sequence: TGCGCCAGCAGCTTGGAAAACTCTAACTATGGCTACACCTTC. Amino acids: CASSLENSNYGYTF.

The chain links TRBV1 to TRBJ1-5. TRBV1 is a documented pseudogene. The CDR3 is 15 residues long. Written as DNA, the CDR3 is TGCACCAGCAGCCGAGGTCAGTCCCTCAATCAGCCCCAGCATTTT. Residues: CTSSRGQSLNQPQHF.

The genes are TRBV2 and TRBJ1-2, with D possibly TRBD1 on 5 matching bases. Trimming cost V 6 bases and J 2 bases, with 7 bases left between them. This CDR3 has 12 amino acids. Germline-derived CDR1 and CDR2 are SNHLY and FYNNEI. The CDR3, as DNA: TGTGCCAGCAGCGGGGGAAACTATGGCTACACCTTC. Its protein product is CASSGGNYGYTF.

The rearrangement uses TRBV5-1 and TRBJ1-4, with 7 bases lining up with TRBD1. With 2 bases clipped from V and 0 bases from J, the junction kept 7 bases outside the gene matches. Germline CDR1 and CDR2: SGHRS and YFSETQ. The CDR3 covers 17 residues. The CDR3: CASSLTGVAATNEKLFF. CDR3 nucleotides: TGCGCCAGCAGCTTAACAGGGGTGGCGGCAACTAATGAAAAACTGTTTTTT.

The chain has TRBV10-1 and TRBJ1-1; weak D call: TRBD1 (6 bases). In germline, CDR1 is WNHNN, CDR2 SYGVQD (reference sequence). CDR3 length: 14 amino acids. V dropped 0 bases and J dropped 8 bases, with 13 bases sitting between them. The chain's CDR3 is CASSESARGREAFF. CDR3 nucleotide sequence: TGCGCCAGCAGTGAGTCGGCGCGGGGGCGCGAAGCTTTCTTT.

This chain's CDR3 is CSVPLGASKETQYF. The CDR3 coding sequence is TGCAGCGTCCCCCTTGGGGCCTCGAAAGAGACCCAGTACTTC. This chain links TRBV29-1 with TRBJ2-5; D may be TRBD1 (5 bases). V lost 6 bases to trimming and J lost 3 bases, with 17 bases between them. Germline loops: CDR1 SQVTM, CDR2 ANQGSEA. The CDR3 consists of 14 residues.

This chain uses TRBV7-9 with TRBJ1-4; tentatively, D is TRBD1 (5 bases). V was clipped by 0 bases and J by 4 bases, with 15 bases between them. CDR3 length: 17 residues. From germline, CDR1 is SEHNR and CDR2 FQNEAQ (reference sequence). Written as DNA, the CDR3 is TGTGCCAGCAGCTTAGCGCCCCCCCGAGGGGATAATGAAAAACTGTTTTTT. Translation gives CASSLAPPRGDNEKLFF.

This clone has just a few counts. The J gene is TRBJ2-7, the V gene TRBV6-1; tentatively, D is TRBD1 (6 bases). V shed 4 bases and J shed 12 bases, with 13 bases lying between them. The CDR3 length is 11 residues. The germline V gene has CDR1 MNHNS and CDR2 SASEGT. CDR3 in amino acids: CASSGQVGRYF. In DNA, the CDR3 is TGTGCCAGCAGTGGACAGGTGGGCCGGTACTTC.

The chain combines TRBV2 with TRBJ2-1; 14 nucleotides line up with TRBD2. The V and J ends lost 5 bases and 10 bases, in that order; junction bases with no gene match: 10. The CDR3 spans 16 residues. Germline lookup yields CDR1 SNHLY and CDR2 FYNNEI. The CDR3 DNA reads as TGTGCCAGCAGTTCCCCCGGGACTAGCGGGGGCGGAGAGCAGTTCTTC. Translated, it gives CASSSPGTSGGGEQFF.